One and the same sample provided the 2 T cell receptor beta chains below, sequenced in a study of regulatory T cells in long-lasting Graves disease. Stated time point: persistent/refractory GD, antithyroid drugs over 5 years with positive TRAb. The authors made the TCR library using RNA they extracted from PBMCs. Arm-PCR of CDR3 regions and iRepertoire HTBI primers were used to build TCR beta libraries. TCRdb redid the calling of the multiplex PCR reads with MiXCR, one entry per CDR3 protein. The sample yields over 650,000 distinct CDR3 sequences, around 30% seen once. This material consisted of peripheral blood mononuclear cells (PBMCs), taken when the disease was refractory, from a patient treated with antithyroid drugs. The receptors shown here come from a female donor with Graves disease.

The CDR3 is CASSYARGASSYEQYF. CDR3 nucleotides: TGTGCCAGCAGCTACGCCCGTGGCGCAAGCTCCTACGAGCAGTACTTC. The chain is built from TRBV7-2 and TRBJ2-7; no firm D call. Germline V CDR1 and CDR2: SGHTA, FQGNSA. CDR3 size: 16 residues. V shed 4 bases and J shed 0 bases, with 16 bases lying between them. The whole variable domain, remainder taken from reference TRBV7-2 and TRBJ2-7, is GAGVSQSPSNKVTEKGKDVELRCDPISGHTALYWYRQSLGQGLEFLIYFQGNSAPDKSGLPSDRFSAERTGGSVSTLTIQRTQQEDSAVYLCASSYARGASSYEQYFGPGTRLTVT.

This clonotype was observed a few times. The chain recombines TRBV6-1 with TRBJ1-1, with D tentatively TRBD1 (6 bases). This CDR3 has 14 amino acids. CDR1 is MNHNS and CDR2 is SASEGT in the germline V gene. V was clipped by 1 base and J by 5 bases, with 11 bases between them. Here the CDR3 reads CASSEVGGSTEAFF. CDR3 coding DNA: TGTGCCAGCAGTGAAGTTGGGGGCTCGACTGAAGCTTTCTTT.